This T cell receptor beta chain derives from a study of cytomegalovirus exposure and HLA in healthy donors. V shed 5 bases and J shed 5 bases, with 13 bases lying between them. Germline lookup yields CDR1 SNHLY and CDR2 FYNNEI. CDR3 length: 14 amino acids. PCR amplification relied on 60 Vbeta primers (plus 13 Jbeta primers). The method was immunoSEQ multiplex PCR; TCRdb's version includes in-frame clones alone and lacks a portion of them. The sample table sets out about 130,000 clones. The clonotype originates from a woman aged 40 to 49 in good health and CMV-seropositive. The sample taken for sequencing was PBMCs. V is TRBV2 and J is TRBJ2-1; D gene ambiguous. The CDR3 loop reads CASSTDMADNEQFF. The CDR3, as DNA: TGTGCCAGCAGTACTGACATGGCCGACAATGAGCAGTTCTTC.